These T cell receptor beta chains were read from a single sample in a study of Graves' ophthalmopathy and Graves' hyperthyroidism. TCRdb recomputed calls from the multiplex PCR reads with MiXCR, one row per CDR3 protein. The sample holds over a million distinct CDR3 sequences, roughly two fifths seen once. Sequencing input: peripheral blood or thyroid tissue (not recorded which). Receptors were obtained from an adult man with Graves' hyperthyroidism. Both conserved end residues are part of each CDR3. The order of the fields is V gene, clone size, D gene, J gene, CDR3 DNA, CDR3 protein. D genes are given only for firm matches. Not every row has a clone size; where given, it reads once, few, many or a size class.

V: TRBV20-1; size: -; D: -; J: TRBJ2-5; DNA: TGCAGTGCTAGAGTCGGGCTTGGGTGGGAGACCCAGTACTTC; CDR3: CSARVGLGWETQYF
V: TRBV24-1; size: -; D: -; J: TRBJ1-6; DNA: TGTGCCACCAGTGATTCGACGAATTCACCCCTCCACTTT; CDR3: CATSDSTNSPLHF
V: TRBV3-2; size: -; D: -; J: TRBJ2-5; DNA: TGTGCCCCCAGGGGCGGCCAAGAGACCCAGTACTTC; CDR3: CAPRGGQETQYF
V: TRBV12-3/TRBV12-4; size: once; D: TRBD1; J: TRBJ1-4; DNA: TGTGCCAGCATTTCCGGGACAGCAACTAATGAAAAACTGTTTTTT; CDR3: CASISGTATNEKLFF
V: TRBV9; size: -; D: TRBD1; J: TRBJ2-7; DNA: TGTGCCAGCAGCAGGGGACAGGTAAGGTCCGAGCAGTACTTC; CDR3: CASSRGQVRSEQYF
V: TRBV18; size: few; D: -; J: TRBJ1-2; DNA: TGTGCCAGCTCACCACGCGAGGGGGGAGACTATGGCTACACCTTC; CDR3: CASSPREGGDYGYTF
V: TRBV29-1; size: many; D: -; J: TRBJ1-5; DNA: TGCAGCGCCGTGTTTGGCGCATACAATCAGCCCCAGCATTTT; CDR3: CSAVFGAYNQPQHF
V: TRBV7-3; size: few; D: -; J: TRBJ2-7; DNA: TGTGCCAGCAGCTCATTCCGACAGGCCGAGCAGTACTTC; CDR3: CASSSFRQAEQYF
V: TRBV10-3; size: -; D: TRBD1; J: TRBJ1-4; DNA: TGTGCCATCAGTGGGGGACAGGGGGTCACCGGTAATGAAAAACTGTTTTTT; CDR3: CAISGGQGVTGNEKLFF
V: TRBV7-2; size: many; D: TRBD1; J: TRBJ2-7; DNA: TGTGCCAGCAGCTTGCTGGGGCCGGGACAGTTATTAGACGAGCAGTACTTC; CDR3: CASSLLGPGQLLDEQYF
V: TRBV7-2; size: once; D: TRBD1; J: TRBJ1-3; DNA: TGTGCCAGCAGCTCCCGGGACAGACGCGGAAACGCCATATATTTT; CDR3: CASSSRDRRGNAIYF
V: TRBV20-1; size: many; D: -; J: TRBJ1-1; DNA: TGCAGTGCTACCGGGGGTGCCGCTTTCTTT; CDR3: CSATGGAAFF
V: TRBV9; size: -; D: -; J: TRBJ2-5; DNA: TGTGCCAGCAGCACCTCGTTGGGAAAGCAGGGAGAGACCCAGTACTTC; CDR3: CASSTSLGKQGETQYF
V: TRBV4-3; size: -; D: -; J: TRBJ2-7; DNA: TGCGCCAGCAGCCACCACCCTAAGGACGAGCAGTACTTC; CDR3: CASSHHPKDEQYF
V: TRBV20-1; size: -; D: -; J: TRBJ1-5; DNA: TGCAGTGCTAGAGATCCCGGCGCAGGGCTTAGTCAGCCCCAGCATTTT; CDR3: CSARDPGAGLSQPQHF
V: TRBV3-1; size: -; D: TRBD1; J: TRBJ1-6; DNA: TGTGCCAGCAGCCGCGGGACAGGGATTTCACCCCTCCACTTT; CDR3: CASSRGTGISPLHF
V: TRBV7-9; size: many; D: -; J: TRBJ2-7; DNA: TGTGCCAGCAGCATACCCCCGGGTCTACGTTATCATTTC; CDR3: CASSIPPGLRYHF
V: TRBV5-1; size: -; D: TRBD1; J: TRBJ1-5; DNA: TGCGCCAGCAGCGTTGTGGGGGGACAGCCGGAGCCCCAGCATTTT; CDR3: CASSVVGGQPEPQHF
V: TRBV10-3; size: many; D: -; J: TRBJ1-6; DNA: TGTGCCATCAGTGGAAGGGTTCGGAATTCACCCCTCCACTTT; CDR3: CAISGRVRNSPLHF
V: TRBV7-6; size: few; D: -; J: TRBJ2-2; DNA: TGTGCCAGCAGCTTAAGGCTTCCGGGTCAATCCACCGGGGAGCTGTTTTTT; CDR3: CASSLRLPGQSTGELFF
V: TRBV29-1; size: many; D: -; J: TRBJ2-7; DNA: TGCGTGGGGCAGGGGTGGTACGAGCAGTACTTC; CDR3: CVGQGWYEQYF
V: TRBV2; size: few; D: -; J: TRBJ1-4; DNA: TGTGCCAGCAGTTACAATCCGGGGGGGACCACCCCTGCAACTAATGAAAAACTGTTTTTT; CDR3: CASSYNPGGTTPATNEKLFF
V: TRBV5-4; size: -; D: TRBD1; J: TRBJ1-6; DNA: TGTGCCAGCAGCTTGAACAGGGGACCCGTTTCACCCCTCCACTTT; CDR3: CASSLNRGPVSPLHF
V: TRBV19; size: many; D: -; J: TRBJ1-5; DNA: TGTGCCAGTAGTATGTATGGACTTAGGGATCAGCCCCAGCATTTT; CDR3: CASSMYGLRDQPQHF
V: TRBV2; size: few; D: -; J: TRBJ1-6; DNA: TGTGCCAGCAGTGACGTGGGACGTAATAATTCACCCCTCCACTTT; CDR3: CASSDVGRNNSPLHF
V: TRBV7-9; size: -; D: -; J: TRBJ1-4; DNA: TGTGCCAGCAGCTTTGGACTGCGCGGGGAAAAACTGTTTTTT; CDR3: CASSFGLRGEKLFF
V: TRBV7-9; size: many; D: TRBD1; J: TRBJ2-5; DNA: TGTGCCACCTTGACAGGGGAAGAGACCCAGTACTTC; CDR3: CATLTGEETQYF
V: TRBV5-1; size: -; D: -; J: TRBJ2-3; DNA: TGCGCCAGCAGCTTGGGGGATTCGGGGGATACGCAGTATTTT; CDR3: CASSLGDSGDTQYF
V: TRBV12-3/TRBV12-4; size: -; D: -; J: TRBJ1-3; DNA: TGTGCCAGCAGTTTAGGGCGGGGAGGATCTGGAAACACCATATATTTT; CDR3: CASSLGRGGSGNTIYF
V: TRBV6-5; size: many; D: -; J: TRBJ1-6; DNA: TGTGCCAGCATGGTGAGGTTTAATTCACCCCTCCACTTT; CDR3: CASMVRFNSPLHF
V: TRBV7-9; size: many; D: -; J: TRBJ2-5; DNA: TGTGCCAGCACCTCCGGGCAGACCCAGTACTTC; CDR3: CASTSGQTQYF
V: TRBV12-3/TRBV12-4; size: few; D: TRBD2; J: TRBJ2-7; DNA: TGTGCCAGCAGTTTGTTAGCGGGATCTTTCTCCTACGAGCAGTACTTC; CDR3: CASSLLAGSFSYEQYF
V: TRBV7-2; size: -; D: -; J: TRBJ1-2; DNA: TGTGCCAGCAGCTTAGTGATTGGCTACACCTTC; CDR3: CASSLVIGYTF
V: TRBV7-9; size: -; D: TRBD1; J: TRBJ1-1; DNA: TGTGCCAGCAGCTTAAAATCGACAGGGGGCACTGAAGCTTTCTTT; CDR3: CASSLKSTGGTEAFF
V: TRBV24-1; size: few; D: TRBD1; J: TRBJ1-5; DNA: TGTGCCACCAGTGACGGGACAGGGGTCCAGCCCCAGCATTTT; CDR3: CATSDGTGVQPQHF
V: TRBV15; size: -; D: TRBD1; J: TRBJ2-5; DNA: TGTGCCACCAGCACCGACAGGGGGGAGACCCAGTACTTC; CDR3: CATSTDRGETQYF
V: TRBV29-1; size: many; D: -; J: TRBJ1-1; DNA: TGCAGCGTTGAGAGGGGGGACATACCGAACACTGAAGCTTTCTTT; CDR3: CSVERGDIPNTEAFF
V: TRBV30; size: once; D: -; J: TRBJ1-2; DNA: TGTGCCTGGAGTCGGGGAACCGGGACTCGAAAGGATGGCTACACCTTC; CDR3: CAWSRGTGTRKDGYTF
V: TRBV29-1; size: many; D: TRBD1; J: TRBJ1-1; DNA: TGCAGCGTGAACAGGGGAATTAACACTGAAGCTTTCTTT; CDR3: CSVNRGINTEAFF
V: TRBV7-9; size: many; D: -; J: TRBJ2-6; DNA: TGTGCCAGCAGACATTATAAAGGGTCTGGGGCCAACGTCCTGACTTTC; CDR3: CASRHYKGSGANVLTF
V: TRBV7-7; size: -; D: -; J: TRBJ1-4; DNA: TGTGCCAGCAGCTCAACAGCCGGGACTAATGAAAAACTGTTTTTT; CDR3: CASSSTAGTNEKLFF
V: TRBV12-3/TRBV12-4; size: many; D: TRBD1; J: TRBJ1-1; DNA: TGTGCCAGTAGTACGGGACAGGGGAACACTGAAGCTTTCTTT; CDR3: CASSTGQGNTEAFF
V: TRBV7-9; size: many; D: TRBD1; J: TRBJ2-5; DNA: TGTGCCAGCAGCTCGGGACAGAGTCAAGAGACCCAGTACTTC; CDR3: CASSSGQSQETQYF
V: TRBV5-1; size: -; D: -; J: TRBJ1-6; DNA: TGCGCCAGCAGCGGGGGTATGGGTGGCAGTTCACCCCTCCACTTT; CDR3: CASSGGMGGSSPLHF
V: TRBV7-9; size: -; D: -; J: TRBJ1-2; DNA: TGTGCCAGCAGTGGGGGACCGAGATATGGCTACACCTTC; CDR3: CASSGGPRYGYTF
V: TRBV29-1; size: -; D: TRBD1; J: TRBJ1-2; DNA: TGCAGCGTTGAGCCCCGGACAGGCTATGGCTACACCTTC; CDR3: CSVEPRTGYGYTF
V: TRBV15; size: many; D: -; J: TRBJ1-5; DNA: TGTGCCACCAGCAGCCGGGGCAGGGTCGGTCAGCCCCAGCATTTT; CDR3: CATSSRGRVGQPQHF